Below are 23 T cell receptor beta chains sequenced from a single sample in a study of blood T cell repertoires in COVID-19. Profiling relied on immunoSEQ multiplex PCR, and the TCRdb table lists in-frame clones only, not all of them. The table shows 160,000 or so clones, with about four fifths occurring only once. Sequenced sample: peripheral blood. These receptors were obtained from a man in his sixties with acute or convalescent COVID-19.

This chain connects TRBV7-9 to TRBJ1-2; tentative D call: TRBD1 (6 bases). This CDR3 is built from 14 residues. CDR1 is SEHNR, CDR2 FQNEAQ, per germline (reference sequence). The V gene lost 8 bases and the J gene lost 6 bases, with 19 bases spanning the gap. CDR3 sequence reads: CASWAPGTSNGYTF. The CDR3 bases are TGTGCCAGCTGGGCCCCCGGGACAAGCAATGGCTACACCTTC. Variable domain in full (rest from reference TRBV7-9 and TRBJ1-2): DTGVSQNPRHKITKRGQNVTFRCDPISEHNRLYWYRQTLGQGPEFLTYFQNEAQLEKSRLLSDRFSAERPKGSFSTLEIQRTEQGDSAMYLCASWAPGTSNGYTFGSGTRLTVV.

The chain employs TRBV19 and TRBJ1-1, with D tentatively TRBD1 (6 bases). Germline V gives CDR1 LNHDA, CDR2 SQIVND (reference sequence). This CDR3 comprises 15 residues. V was trimmed by 10 bases and J by 0 bases, leaving 18 bases between them. This chain's CDR3 is CATKVSGTLNTEAFF. In DNA, the CDR3 is TGTGCCACAAAGGTGTCCGGGACATTGAACACTGAAGCTTTCTTT. Filled out from reference TRBV19 and TRBJ1-1, the complete variable domain reads DGGITQSPKYLFRKEGQNVTLSCEQNLNHDAMYWYRQDPGQGLRLIYYSQIVNDFQKGDIAEGYSVSREKKESFPLTVTSAQKNPTAFYLCATKVSGTLNTEAFFGQGTRLTVV.

J is TRBJ1-6 and V is TRBV7-9; no clear D gene. Trimming pared 2 bases from V and 10 bases from J, leaving 15 bases between. The CDR3 is 15 amino acids. Germline-derived CDR1 and CDR2 are SEHNR and FQNEAQ (reference sequence). The CDR3 spells CASSLSGRAASPLHF. CDR3 nucleotide sequence: TGTGCCAGCAGCTTATCTGGGAGGGCAGCCTCACCCCTCCACTTT.

This rearrangement joins TRBV10-3 to TRBJ1-1, with 7 bases identical to TRBD1. With V trimmed by 10 bases and J by 1 base, 6 bases remained unmatched. This CDR3 has 13 amino acids. The germline V gene encodes CDR1 ENHRY and CDR2 SYGVKD. CDR3 in DNA: TGTGCCACGATACAGGGGTCGAACACTGAAGCTTTCTTT. The encoded protein is CATIQGSNTEAFF.

This rearrangement joins TRBV12-3 or TRBV12-4 to TRBJ2-1, with TRBD2 as a possible D gene (5 bases). V dropped 5 bases and J dropped 10 bases, with 15 bases sitting between them. This CDR3 is built from 13 residues. The DNA for the CDR3 is TGTGCCAGCAGTCCTGGGCCACCGGGGGAGCAGTTCTTC. Translating gives CASSPGPPGEQFF.

The chain has TRBV27 and TRBJ1-5; weak D call: TRBD1 (6 bases). V was trimmed by 0 bases and J by 5 bases, leaving 11 bases between them. The CDR3 is 15 amino acids. Germline V gene sequence: CDR1 MNHEY, CDR2 SMNVEV (reference sequence). Here the CDR3 DNA reads TGTGCCAGCAGTTTATCGGGACACCCAGATCAGCCCCAGCATTTT. Translating gives CASSLSGHPDQPQHF.

This chain links TRBV24-1 with TRBJ1-5; 7 bases agree with TRBD1. The V gene's germline CDR1 is KGHDR and CDR2 SFDVKD. V dropped 9 bases and J dropped 10; count of bases not matched to a gene: 14. CDR3 length: 14 residues. CDR3 in DNA: TGTGCCACCTCAAGCCCAGGGATAGGGGGCCCCCAGCATTTT. It encodes CATSSPGIGGPQHF.

The sample holds a few counts of this clone. V gene TRBV20-1 combines with J gene TRBJ1-1; D not certain. The germline V gene has CDR1 DFQATT and CDR2 SNEGSKA (reference sequence). Between the trimmed V and J ends, which lost 3 bases and 3 bases, there was a span of 17 bases. The CDR3 runs to 15 residues. CDR3 amino acids: CSASLNGALDTEAFF. The CDR3 nucleotides read TGCAGTGCTAGTCTGAACGGAGCCCTTGACACTGAAGCTTTCTTT.

CDR3 in amino acids: CASSSGQFYEQYF. CDR3 coding DNA: TGTGCCAGCAGCTCAGGACAGTTCTACGAGCAGTACTTC. The V and J genes are TRBV7-9 and TRBJ2-7, with D perhaps matching TRBD1 (6 bases). The CDR3 is 13 amino acids. CDR1 is SEHNR and CDR2 is FQNEAQ in the germline V gene (reference sequence). Trimming pared 4 bases from V and 3 bases from J, leaving 10 bases between.

This clone has just one count. The genes are TRBV5-8 and TRBJ1-5; 11 bases map to TRBD1. Per germline, CDR1 SGHTS and CDR2 YDEGEE. Trimming removed 2 bases from V and 6 bases from J; junction bases left unmatched: 7. The CDR3 sequence is 16 residues long. CDR3 DNA sequence: TGTGCCAGCAGCTTCCTGGGGACAGGGGGTTTTCAGCCCCAGCATTTT. It codes for CASSFLGTGGFQPQHF.

Only one count was recorded for this clone. The rearrangement uses TRBV4-3 and TRBJ2-3; D call uncertain. CDR1 and CDR2 from the germline V gene are LGHNA and YSLEER. The CDR3 has 13 residues. Between the trimmed V and J ends, which lost 0 bases and 7 bases, there was a span of 8 bases. CDR3 coding DNA: TGCGCCAGCAGCCAAGAAGTTAGAAATACGCAGTATTTT. Protein sequence: CASSQEVRNTQYF.

This rearrangement joins TRBV9 to TRBJ1-1; 7 positions match TRBD1. CDR3 length equals 13 residues. V shed 3 bases, J shed 4 bases, and the junction held 3 bases outside the gene matches. CDR1 and CDR2 from the germline V gene are SGDLS and YYNGEE. CDR3 amino acids: CASSGQGSTEAFF. CDR3 nucleotides: TGTGCCAGCAGCGGACAGGGTAGCACTGAAGCTTTCTTT.

The chain couples TRBV19 to TRBJ2-7; 11 bases fit TRBD2. J lost 3 bases, V lost 8 bases, and 9 bases had no gene match. This CDR3 has 15 amino acids. Germline V gives CDR1 LNHDA, CDR2 SQIVND (reference sequence). The CDR3 DNA sequence: TGTGCCAGTGGATTTATAGCGGGAGGGATCTACGAGCAGTACTTC. Encoded protein: CASGFIAGGIYEQYF.

V and J are TRBV9 and TRBJ2-2; no clear D gene. The CDR3 extends over 15 amino acids. The V gene lost 3 bases and the J gene lost 1 base, with 10 bases spanning the gap. Per the germline V gene, CDR1 is SGDLS and CDR2 is YYNGEE. The CDR3 region is CASSGGALNTGELFF. Here the CDR3 DNA reads TGTGCCAGCAGCGGTGGAGCCCTGAACACCGGGGAGCTGTTTTTT.

The chain links TRBV5-1 to TRBJ2-3, with 9 positions matching TRBD2. Looked up from germline, CDR1 is SGHRS and CDR2 is YFSETQ. The CDR3 spans 17 residues. V shed 3 bases and J 2 bases; nucleotides not matched to a gene: 10. CDR3 protein: CASSWGSGLANTDTQYF. The CDR3 coding sequence is TGCGCCAGCAGCTGGGGGTCGGGACTAGCCAACACAGATACGCAGTATTTT. Full variable domain (remainder filled in from reference TRBV5-1 and TRBJ2-3): KAGVTQTPRYLIKTRGQQVTLSCSPISGHRSVSWYQQTPGQGLQFLFEYFSETQRNKGNFPGRFSGRQFSNSRSEMNVSTLELGDSALYLCASSWGSGLANTDTQYFGPGTRLTVL.

The J gene is TRBJ1-2, the V gene TRBV5-6, with 9 positions matching TRBD1. CDR3 length: 15 amino acids. V dropped 1 base and J dropped 6; count of bases not matched to a gene: 7. CDR1 and CDR2 (germline): SGHDT, YYEEEE. The CDR3 is CASSLNDRGIHGYTF. The CDR3 DNA reads as TGTGCCAGCAGCTTGAACGACAGGGGGATACATGGCTACACCTTC.

J is TRBJ2-5 and V is TRBV6-2 or TRBV6-3, with 15 bases fitting TRBD2. V shed 2 bases and J 5 bases; nucleotides not matched to a gene: 12. Germline CDR1 MNHEY, CDR2 SVGEGT. CDR3 length: 19 residues. The CDR3 region is CASSYAPRGLAGGRETQYF. Written as DNA, the CDR3 is TGTGCCAGCAGTTACGCGCCCAGGGGACTAGCGGGAGGCCGGGAGACCCAGTACTTC.

This rearrangement joins TRBV9 to TRBJ1-5; possible D gene TRBD1, 6 bases. V lost 5 bases, J lost 7 bases, and 13 bases lay in between. The germline V gene encodes CDR1 SGDLS and CDR2 YYNGEE. This CDR3 has 13 amino acids. The DNA of the CDR3 is TGTGCCAGCAGTCTAGGGGGGGAGCAGCCCCAGCATTTT. It specifies CASSLGGEQPQHF. Using reference TRBV9 and TRBJ1-5 for the parts outside the CDR3, the full variable domain is DSGVTQTPKHLITATGQRVTLRCSPRSGDLSVYWYQQSLDQGLQFLIQYYNGEERAKGNILERFSAQQFPDLHSELNLSSLELGDSALYFCASSLGGEQPQHFGDGTRLSIL.

This clone was counted a single time. This sequence joins TRBV28 and TRBJ1-5; D unclear. In germline, CDR1 is MDHEN, CDR2 SYDVKM. CDR3 size: 15 residues. Trimming took 11 bases from V and 5 from J, leaving 22 bases between them. DNA of the CDR3: TGTGCCGGCACCATATTCGGGTTTCGGGATCAGCCCCAGCATTTT. Translation: CAGTIFGFRDQPQHF.

The chain joins TRBV27 to TRBJ1-2; 10 bases line up with TRBD1. Germline-derived CDR1 and CDR2 are MNHEY and SMNVEV (reference sequence). The J segment lost 4 bases and the V segment lost 3 bases, leaving 2 bases of the junction unmatched. The CDR3 totals 14 residues. CDR3 sequence: CASSLDRGTYGYTF. DNA for the CDR3: TGTGCCAGCAGTTTGGACAGGGGGACCTATGGCTACACCTTC.

This chain links TRBV15 with TRBJ2-3, with TRBD2 identical over 7 bases. CDR1 is LNHNV, CDR2 YYDKDF, per germline (reference sequence). V was clipped by 0 bases and J by 8 bases; unmatched bases: 11. The CDR3 contains 16 residues. The CDR3 spells CATSRDRGLVGGTQYF. CDR3 DNA sequence: TGTGCCACCAGCAGAGATCGCGGACTAGTCGGCGGTACGCAGTATTTT.

The V gene is TRBV9, the J gene TRBJ2-3; D gene unclear. V lost 1 base and J 2 bases, leaving 11 bases between the germline ends. The CDR3 contains 15 residues. Germline V gene sequence: CDR1 SGDLS, CDR2 YYNGEE. The CDR3 protein is CASSVSWAHTDTQYF. The CDR3 DNA reads as TGTGCCAGCAGCGTAAGTTGGGCCCACACAGATACGCAGTATTTT. Full variable domain (outside the CDR3, taken from reference TRBV9 and TRBJ2-3): DSGVTQTPKHLITATGQRVTLRCSPRSGDLSVYWYQQSLDQGLQFLIQYYNGEERAKGNILERFSAQQFPDLHSELNLSSLELGDSALYFCASSVSWAHTDTQYFGPGTRLTVL.

This clone was found once. CDR3: CASSVSSGSIYGELFF. As DNA, the CDR3 is TGTGCCAGCAGTGTCTCTAGCGGGAGTATTTACGGGGAGCTGTTTTTT. This chain joins TRBV27 and TRBJ2-2, with TRBD2 matching over 10 bases. Germline CDR1 MNHEY, CDR2 SMNVEV (reference sequence). With 5 bases clipped from V and 7 bases from J, the junction kept 10 bases outside the gene matches. The CDR3 loop spans 16 amino acids.